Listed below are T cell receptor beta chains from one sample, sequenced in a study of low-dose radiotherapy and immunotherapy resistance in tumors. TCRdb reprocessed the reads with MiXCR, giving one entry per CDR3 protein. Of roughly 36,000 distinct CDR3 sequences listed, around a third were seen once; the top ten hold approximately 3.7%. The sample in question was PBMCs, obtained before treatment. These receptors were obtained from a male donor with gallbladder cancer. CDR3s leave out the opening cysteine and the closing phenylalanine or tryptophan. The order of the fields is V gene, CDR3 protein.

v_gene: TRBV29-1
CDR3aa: SVARGRTDTQY

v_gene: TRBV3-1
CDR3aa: ASRNLDYGYT

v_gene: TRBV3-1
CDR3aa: ASSQGGSTGELF

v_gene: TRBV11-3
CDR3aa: ASSQGSGIGTDTQY

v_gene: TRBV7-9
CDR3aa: ASSFLGTDTQY

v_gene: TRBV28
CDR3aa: ASSYLAGPSSYNEQF

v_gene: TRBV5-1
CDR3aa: ASSLEGTGVTGELFF

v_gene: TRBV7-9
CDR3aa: ASSFRAGLKNTEAF

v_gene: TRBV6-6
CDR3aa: ASSSSLDLIAAGYT

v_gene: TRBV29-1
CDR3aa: SVVGATEAF

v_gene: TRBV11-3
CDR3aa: ASSRGTRQF

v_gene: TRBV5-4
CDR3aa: ASRDRVSADTQY

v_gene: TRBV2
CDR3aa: ASRGQASGMYEQY

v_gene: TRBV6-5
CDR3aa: ASSYRGITEAF

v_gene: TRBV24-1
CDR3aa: ATSDFVTGTSNYNEQF

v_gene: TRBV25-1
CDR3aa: ASSGSDRKGEKLF

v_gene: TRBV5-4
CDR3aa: ASSSSSTSTDTQY

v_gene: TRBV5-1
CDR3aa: ASSLQEGAYEQY

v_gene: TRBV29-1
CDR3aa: SVRVGSYNEQF

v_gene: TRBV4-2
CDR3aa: ASSPYGTGNTGELF

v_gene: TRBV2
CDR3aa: ASMDAREQF

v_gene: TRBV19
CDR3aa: ASSTQTPRPFTDTQY

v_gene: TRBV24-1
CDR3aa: ATSDLYRIPYEQY

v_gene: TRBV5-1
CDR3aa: ASRPMTSGGRNEQF